This passage covers 5 T cell receptor beta chains from one sample sequenced in a study of human T cells and chemical hapten exposure. TCRdb called the RACE reads again in MiXCR, with one record for every CDR3 protein. There are around 380,000 distinct CDR3 sequences in the sample; approximately 5% occur only once, and 7% to 10% lies in the top ten. Time point noted: pre-sensitization, week 0. Indicated treatment: therapeutic diphenylcyclopropenone sensitization with weekly scalp DPC. This sample comprised whole blood, obtained in connection with sensitization to the hapten diphenylcyclopropenone (DPC). The receptors here all came from a woman under 30 with alopecia areata. Some clones in this sample may be carry-over from other donors' samples.

This clonotype was seen more than once but under ten times. This rearrangement joins TRBV18 to TRBJ1-1, with 10 bases matching TRBD1. The CDR3 contains 18 residues. The V gene end was trimmed by 5 bases and the J gene end by 3 bases; junction bases not matched to a gene: 15. CDR1 is KGHSH, CDR2 LQKENI, per germline. The CDR3 here is CASSFRAGTGDLHTEAFF. CDR3 nucleotide sequence: TGTGCCAGCTCATTTCGAGCCGGGACAGGGGACTTACACACTGAAGCTTTCTTT.

This clonotype was found a few times. The genes are TRBV7-3 and TRBJ2-1; D gene unclear. V lost 5 bases, J lost 9 bases, and 11 bases lay in between. This CDR3 spans 12 amino acids. Per the germline V gene, CDR1 is SGHTA and CDR2 is FQGTGA. The CDR3 here is CASSEWGGEQFF. For the CDR3, the DNA is TGTGCCAGCAGCGAGTGGGGTGGTGAGCAGTTCTTC.

The CDR3 DNA reads TGTGCCAGCCAGGGGGTGGGTTACGAGCAGTACTTC. Encoded protein: CASQGVGYEQYF. The chain couples TRBV12-3 or TRBV12-4 to TRBJ2-7, with TRBD1 matching 7 bases. The CDR3 is 12 residues long. The trim removed 8 bases at V and 4 bases at J, leaving 5 bases unmatched.

For the CDR3, the DNA is TGCGCCACCTCAGGGGGTCCCAACACTGAAGCTTTCTTT. It specifies CATSGGPNTEAFF. The V call is TRBV5-1, the J call TRBJ1-1; TRBD1 matches 7 bases. This CDR3 is 13 amino acids long. J lost 2 bases, V lost 9 bases, and 7 bases had no gene match. Germline lookup yields CDR1 SGHRS and CDR2 YFSETQ.

The chain uses TRBV29-1 and TRBJ2-2; D is uncertain. This CDR3 has 13 residues. V was shortened by 1 base and J by 4 bases, with 7 bases between the two germline ends. The germline gives CDR1 SQVTM, CDR2 ANQGSEA. The CDR3 sequence: CSVEGKFTGELFF. CDR3 coding DNA: TGCAGCGTTGAAGGAAAATTCACCGGGGAGCTGTTTTTT.